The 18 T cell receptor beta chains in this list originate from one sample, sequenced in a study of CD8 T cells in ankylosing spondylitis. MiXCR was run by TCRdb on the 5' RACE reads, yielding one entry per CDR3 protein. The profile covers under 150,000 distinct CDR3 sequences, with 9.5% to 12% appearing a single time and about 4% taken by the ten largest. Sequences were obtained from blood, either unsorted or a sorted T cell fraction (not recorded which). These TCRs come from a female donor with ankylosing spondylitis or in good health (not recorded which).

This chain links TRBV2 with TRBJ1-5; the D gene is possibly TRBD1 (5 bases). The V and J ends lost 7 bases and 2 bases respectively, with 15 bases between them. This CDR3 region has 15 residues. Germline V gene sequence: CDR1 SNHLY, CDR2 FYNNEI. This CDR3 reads CASTPQGAGNQPQHF. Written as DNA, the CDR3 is TGTGCCAGCACCCCTCAAGGGGCCGGCAATCAGCCCCAGCATTTT.

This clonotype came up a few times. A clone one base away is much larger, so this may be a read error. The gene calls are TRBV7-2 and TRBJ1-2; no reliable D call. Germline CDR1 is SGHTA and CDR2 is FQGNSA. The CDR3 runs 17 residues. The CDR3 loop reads CASSSSGLSQLNYGYPF. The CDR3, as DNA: TGTGCCAGCAGCTCGTCCGGACTTAGCCAATTAAACTATGGCTACCCCTTC. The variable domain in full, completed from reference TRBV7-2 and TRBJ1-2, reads GAGVSQSPSNKVTEKGKDVELRCDPISGHTALYWYRQSLGQGLEFLIYFQGNSAPDKSGLPSDRFSAERTGGSVSTLTIQRTQQEDSAVYLCASSSSGLSQLNYGYPFGSGTRLTVV.

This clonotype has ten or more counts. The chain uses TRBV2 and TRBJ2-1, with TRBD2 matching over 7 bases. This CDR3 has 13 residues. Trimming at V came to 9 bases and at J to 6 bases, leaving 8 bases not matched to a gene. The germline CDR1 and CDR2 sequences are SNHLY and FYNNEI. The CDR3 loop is CASTSAFPNEQFF. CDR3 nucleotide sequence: TGTGCCAGTACTAGCGCCTTTCCCAATGAGCAGTTCTTC.

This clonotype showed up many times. CDR3 sequence (DNA): TGTGCCAGCGGGGAGAGCTCCTATAATTCACCCCTCCACTTT. Translated: CASGESSYNSPLHF. The chain combines TRBV12-3 or TRBV12-4 with TRBJ1-6; no clear D gene. The CDR3 sequence is 14 residues long. Trimming removed 8 bases at V and 0 bases at J, with 8 bases between.

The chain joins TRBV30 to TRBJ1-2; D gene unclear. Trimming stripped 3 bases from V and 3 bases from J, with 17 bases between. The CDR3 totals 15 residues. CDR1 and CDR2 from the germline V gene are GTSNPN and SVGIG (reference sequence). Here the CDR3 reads CAWRSDSLRYYGYTF. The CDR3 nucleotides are TGTGCCTGGAGGTCTGATAGTTTGAGGTACTATGGCTACACCTTC.

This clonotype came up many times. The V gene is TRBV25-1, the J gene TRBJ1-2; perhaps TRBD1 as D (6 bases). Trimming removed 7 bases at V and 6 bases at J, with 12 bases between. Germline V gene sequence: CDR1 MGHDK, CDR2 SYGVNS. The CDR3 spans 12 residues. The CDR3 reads CASTQRGDGYTF. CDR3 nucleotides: TGTGCCAGCACCCAAAGGGGGGATGGCTACACCTTC.

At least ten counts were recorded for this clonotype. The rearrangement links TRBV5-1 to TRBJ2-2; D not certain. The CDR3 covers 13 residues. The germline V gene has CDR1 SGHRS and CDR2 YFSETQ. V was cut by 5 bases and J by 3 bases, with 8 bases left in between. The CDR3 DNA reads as TGCGCCAGCAGGGACGGTGACACCGGGGAGCTGTTTTTT. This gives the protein CASRDGDTGELFF. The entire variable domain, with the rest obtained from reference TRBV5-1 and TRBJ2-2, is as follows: KAGVTQTPRYLIKTRGQQVTLSCSPISGHRSVSWYQQTPGQGLQFLFEYFSETQRNKGNFPGRFSGRQFSNSRSEMNVSTLELGDSALYLCASRDGDTGELFFGEGSRLTVL.

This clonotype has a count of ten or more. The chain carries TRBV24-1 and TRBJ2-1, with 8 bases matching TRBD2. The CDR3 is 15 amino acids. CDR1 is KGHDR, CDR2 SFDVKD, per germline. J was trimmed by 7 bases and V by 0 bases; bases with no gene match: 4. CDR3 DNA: TGTGCCACCAGTGATTTGGGACTAGCCCGGAATGAGCAGTTCTTC. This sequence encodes CATSDLGLARNEQFF.

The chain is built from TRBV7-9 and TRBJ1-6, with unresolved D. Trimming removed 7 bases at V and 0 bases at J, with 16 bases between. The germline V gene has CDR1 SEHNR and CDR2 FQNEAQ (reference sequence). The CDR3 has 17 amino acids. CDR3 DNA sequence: TGTGCCAGCAACTTTTGGGGATCCAGCTCCTATAATTCACCCCTCCACTTT. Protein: CASNFWGSSSYNSPLHF.

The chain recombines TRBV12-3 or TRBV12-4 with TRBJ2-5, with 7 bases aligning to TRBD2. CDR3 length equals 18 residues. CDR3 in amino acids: CTITHLAGEAIVQETQYF. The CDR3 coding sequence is TGTACCATCACCCACCTGGCGGGGGAGGCAATTGTACAAGAGACCCAGTACTTC.

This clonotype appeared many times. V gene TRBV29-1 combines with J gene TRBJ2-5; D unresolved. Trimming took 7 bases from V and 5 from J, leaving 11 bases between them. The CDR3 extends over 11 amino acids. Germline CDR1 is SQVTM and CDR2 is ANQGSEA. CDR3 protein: CSARQQETQYF. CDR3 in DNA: TGCAGCGCCCGGCAGCAGGAGACCCAGTACTTC.

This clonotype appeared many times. The DNA for the CDR3 is TGCGCCAGCAGCAACGGGACAGCAGGGGCCAACGTCCTGACTTTC. It encodes CASSNGTAGANVLTF. The chain employs TRBV5-1 and TRBJ2-6, with 7 positions matching TRBD1. Germline V gene sequence: CDR1 SGHRS, CDR2 YFSETQ. Trimming removed 4 bases from V and 4 bases from J; junction bases left unmatched: 5. This CDR3 comprises 15 residues.

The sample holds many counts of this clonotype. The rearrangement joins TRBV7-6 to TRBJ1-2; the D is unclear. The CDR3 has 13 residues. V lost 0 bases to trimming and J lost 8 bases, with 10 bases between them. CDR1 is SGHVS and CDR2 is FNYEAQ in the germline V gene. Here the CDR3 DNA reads TGTGCCAGCAGCTTAGCCTCGTTTTGGGGCTACACCTTC. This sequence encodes CASSLASFWGYTF. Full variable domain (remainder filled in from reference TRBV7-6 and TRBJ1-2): GAGVSQSPRYKVTKRGQDVALRCDPISGHVSLYWYRQALGQGPEFLTYFNYEAQQDKSGLPNDRFSAERPEGSISTLTIQRTEQRDSAMYRCASSLASFWGYTFGSGTRLTVV.

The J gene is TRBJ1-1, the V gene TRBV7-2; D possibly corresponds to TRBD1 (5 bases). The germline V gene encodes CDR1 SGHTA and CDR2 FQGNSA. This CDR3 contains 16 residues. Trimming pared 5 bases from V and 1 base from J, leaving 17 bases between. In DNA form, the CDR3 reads TGTGCCAGCAGCATCGGAGGGACTCTGGCGAACACTGAAGCTTTCTTT. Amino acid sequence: CASSIGGTLANTEAFF.

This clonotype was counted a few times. The CDR3: CASSRGGRNEQFF. CDR3 DNA sequence: TGCGCCAGCAGCAGGGGGGGAAGGAATGAGCAGTTCTTC. The V gene is TRBV5-1, the J gene TRBJ2-1, with a tentative D call TRBD2 (7 bases). Germline CDR1 is SGHRS and CDR2 is YFSETQ. Trimming cost V 4 bases and J 7 bases, with 12 bases left between them. The CDR3 totals 13 residues.

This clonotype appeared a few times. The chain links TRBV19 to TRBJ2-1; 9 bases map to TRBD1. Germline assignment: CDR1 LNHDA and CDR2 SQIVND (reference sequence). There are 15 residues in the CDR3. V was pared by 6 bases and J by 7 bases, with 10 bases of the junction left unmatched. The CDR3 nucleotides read TGTGCCAGTAGGAACGACAGGGGGTTGAGGAATGAGCAGTTCTTC. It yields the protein CASRNDRGLRNEQFF.

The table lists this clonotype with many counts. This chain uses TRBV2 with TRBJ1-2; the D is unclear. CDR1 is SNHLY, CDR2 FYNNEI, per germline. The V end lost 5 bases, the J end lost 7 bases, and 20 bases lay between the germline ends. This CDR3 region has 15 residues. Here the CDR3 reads CASSPFPEPLSGYTF. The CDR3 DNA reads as TGTGCCAGCAGTCCTTTCCCTGAACCCTTGAGTGGCTACACCTTC.

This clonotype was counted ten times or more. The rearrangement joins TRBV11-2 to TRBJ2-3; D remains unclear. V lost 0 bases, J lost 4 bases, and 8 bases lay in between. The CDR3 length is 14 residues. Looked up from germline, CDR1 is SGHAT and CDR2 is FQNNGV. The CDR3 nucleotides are TGTGCCAGCAGCTTAGATTACGCAGCAGATACGCAGTATTTT. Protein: CASSLDYAADTQYF.